This T cell receptor beta chain was captured by sequencing in a study of blood T cell repertoires in COVID-19. Background on the study: Samples representing acute and convalescent COVID-19 were sourced from the United States, Italy and Spain. PBMCs, B-cell-depleted T cells, or T cells were the source of the cDNA or gDNA that made up the material.

As handled by the study authors: The authors estimated nucleated cell counts from reference gene primer amplification. Libraries were prepared by immunoSEQ multiplex PCR; TCRdb keeps only in-frame clonotypes and omits some of them. V, J and clone size are taken as reported in that table, and D and trimming were inferred from the DNA itself. Here the sample spans 150,000 to 200,000 clones, 89% being singletons. A single count supports this clone. J was trimmed by 7 bases and V by 5 bases; bases with no gene match: 10. The CDR3 runs to 14 residues. Germline V CDR1 and CDR2: SQVTM, ANQGSEA. The gene calls are TRBV29-1 and TRBJ2-1, with 8 bases identical to TRBD1. Sequenced input: peripheral blood. This clonotype was obtained from a man between 18 and 35 years old who had recovered from COVID-19. CDR3 nucleotides: TGCAGCGTTAATGACAGGGGAGGTAGAAATGAGCAGTTCTTC. This gives the protein CSVNDRGGRNEQFF.